These 24 T cell receptor beta chains share one sample of origin, sequenced in a study of cytomegalovirus exposure and HLA in healthy donors. PCR was performed using 60 Vbeta and 13 Jbeta primers. Profiled with immunoSEQ multiplex PCR; TCRdb holds only in-frame clones, not every one. The sample lists roughly 140,000 clones; about 79% were seen once. Sequenced: PBMCs. Receptors were obtained from a woman between 25 and 40 years old in good health and CMV-seronegative.

V and J are TRBV25-1 and TRBJ1-1; possible D gene TRBD1, 5 bases. The ends were cut back, 7 bases at V and 0 bases at J, with 15 bases in the middle. This CDR3 is 15 amino acids long. CDR1 MGHDK and CDR2 SYGVNS come from the germline V gene. Here the CDR3 reads CASTYGTTLNTEAFF. For the CDR3, the DNA is TGTGCCAGCACTTACGGGACTACCCTGAACACTGAAGCTTTCTTT.

The chain has TRBV2 and TRBJ1-2; TRBD1 is a possible D gene (6 bases). The CDR3 is 14 residues long. Per germline, CDR1 SNHLY and CDR2 FYNNEI. V shed 2 bases and J shed 4 bases, with 11 bases lying between them. CDR3 residues: CASSETDSGYGYTF. The CDR3 DNA is TGTGCCAGCAGTGAAACGGACAGTGGCTATGGCTACACCTTC.

The chain joins TRBV6-5 to TRBJ2-1; D perhaps matches TRBD2 (6 bases). The CDR3 covers 15 residues. Germline CDR1 MNHEY, CDR2 SVGAGI. Trimming removed 0 bases from V and 5 bases from J, with 11 bases in between. The DNA of the CDR3 is TGTGCCAGCAGTTACTCCCGGGGGTCACACAATGAGCAGTTCTTC. Its protein is CASSYSRGSHNEQFF.

V and J are TRBV5-6 and TRBJ2-1, with TRBD2 identical over 10 bases. J gave up 2 bases and V 4 bases, and 9 bases lay outside the gene matches. Per the germline V gene, CDR1 is SGHDT and CDR2 is YYEEEE. This CDR3 has 17 amino acids. The CDR3 loop is CASSPPPSGGTYNEQFF. DNA of the CDR3: TGTGCCAGCAGCCCGCCCCCTAGCGGGGGAACCTACAATGAGCAGTTCTTC.

The chain employs TRBV7-2 and TRBJ1-5, with D maybe TRBD1 (5 bases). The CDR3 extends over 15 amino acids. Germline-derived CDR1 and CDR2 are SGHTA and FQGNSA. V gave up 5 bases and J gave up 2 bases, with 13 bases separating them. The CDR3 DNA reads as TGTGCCAGCAGCCTAAACAGGCAAGGCAATCAGCCCCAGCATTTT. Translated, it gives CASSLNRQGNQPQHF.

This chain links TRBV2 with TRBJ1-6; 8 positions agree with TRBD1. The CDR3 is 15 amino acids. Germline lookup yields CDR1 SNHLY and CDR2 FYNNEI. J gave up 14 bases and V 4 bases, and 13 bases lay outside the gene matches. CDR3 bases: TGTGCCAGCAGTGGGGGTACAGGGGGAGATGAGGCCCTCCACTTT. Residues: CASSGGTGGDEALHF. The full variable domain, completed using reference TRBV2 and TRBJ1-6, is EPEVTQTPSHQVTQMGQEVILRCVPISNHLYFYWYRQILGQKVEFLVSFYNNEISEKSEIFDDQFSVERPDGSNFTLKIRSTKLEDSAMYFCASSGGTGGDEALHFGNGTRLTVT.

The V and J genes are TRBV5-5 and TRBJ2-7, with D tentatively TRBD2 (6 bases). Germline V CDR1 and CDR2: SGHKS, YYEKEE (reference sequence). This CDR3 is built from 15 residues. V lost 4 bases to trimming and J lost 0 bases, with 14 bases between them. The CDR3 bases are TGTGCCAGCAGCCGAGGCGGGGAAGGCTCCTACGAGCAGTACTTC. Protein sequence: CASSRGGEGSYEQYF.

The rearrangement joins TRBV9 to TRBJ2-3; 7 nucleotides agree with TRBD2. Unmatched junction bases numbered 10, after V lost 3 bases and J lost 6 bases. This CDR3 has 15 amino acids. Germline V gene lookup returns CDR1 SGDLS and CDR2 YYNGEE. This CDR3 reads CASSGSPGTTDTQYF. The CDR3 region has the DNA TGTGCCAGCAGCGGCTCTCCCGGGACTACGGATACGCAGTATTTT.

CDR3 nucleotides: TGTGCCAGCAGCTTAAGACAGCTCTCCTATAATTCACCCCTCCACTTT. It encodes CASSLRQLSYNSPLHF. V is TRBV7-2 and J is TRBJ1-6, with D perhaps matching TRBD1 (5 bases). Between the trimmed V and J ends, which lost 2 bases and 0 bases, there was a span of 8 bases. CDR1 is SGHTA, CDR2 FQGNSA, per germline. CDR3 size: 16 residues.

This chain connects TRBV4-2 to TRBJ1-3, with TRBD1 matching 8 bases. CDR1 is LGHNA and CDR2 is YNFKEQ in the germline V gene. Trimming cost V 4 bases and J 4 bases; bases outside gene matches: 6. CDR3 size: 15 residues. CDR3 residues: CASSLQGADGNTIYF. The CDR3 bases are TGTGCCAGCAGCCTCCAGGGGGCGGACGGAAACACCATATATTTT.

The chain links TRBV27 to TRBJ2-7; 8 nucleotides align to TRBD2. The CDR3 length is 16 residues. Germline V gives CDR1 MNHEY, CDR2 SMNVEV (reference sequence). V lost 5 bases and J lost 5; bases outside the gene matches: 14. CDR3 residues: CASSLSGGQGVNEQYF. The CDR3 nucleotides are TGTGCCAGCAGTCTCTCGGGGGGGCAAGGAGTCAACGAGCAGTACTTC.

This clone has more than one count but fewer than ten. The gene calls are TRBV2 and TRBJ1-2, with 7 bases lining up with TRBD1. The CDR3 is made up of 14 amino acids. Per the germline V gene, CDR1 is SNHLY and CDR2 is FYNNEI. V lost 5 bases, J lost 0 bases, and 3 bases stayed unmatched. This CDR3 is CASSPTGSNYGYTF. The CDR3 bases are TGTGCCAGCAGTCCGACAGGGTCTAACTATGGCTACACCTTC. Filled out from reference TRBV2 and TRBJ1-2, the complete variable domain reads EPEVTQTPSHQVTQMGQEVILRCVPISNHLYFYWYRQILGQKVEFLVSFYNNEISEKSEIFDDQFSVERPDGSNFTLKIRSTKLEDSAMYFCASSPTGSNYGYTFGSGTRLTVV.

The genes are TRBV6-5 and TRBJ2-2; D may be TRBD2 (5 bases). The CDR3 extends over 14 amino acids. Trimming pared 6 bases from V and 3 bases from J, leaving 11 bases between. Germline CDR1 reads MNHEY; CDR2 reads SVGAGI. The CDR3 sequence: CASSPGEYTGELFF. CDR3 DNA: TGTGCCAGCAGCCCTGGGGAGTACACCGGGGAGCTGTTTTTT.

The chain links TRBV5-1 to TRBJ2-5; 7 bases align to TRBD2. Per the germline V gene, CDR1 is SGHRS and CDR2 is YFSETQ. This CDR3 has 14 residues. V shed 0 bases, J shed 4 bases, and the junction held 3 bases outside the gene matches. The CDR3 loop reads CASSLAGRGETQYF. Written as DNA, the CDR3 is TGCGCCAGCAGCTTGGCAGGGAGGGGAGAGACCCAGTACTTC.

This chain links TRBV27 with TRBJ2-7; 11 positions match TRBD1. This CDR3 has 14 residues. Germline loops: CDR1 MNHEY, CDR2 SMNVEV (reference sequence). The V segment lost 8 bases and the J segment 4 bases; nucleotides outside the gene matches: 7. The DNA for the CDR3 is TGTGCCAGCGGGACAGGGGGTTTCTTTTACGAGCAGTACTTC. The encoded protein is CASGTGGFFYEQYF.

The chain has TRBV7-8 and TRBJ2-7, with TRBD2 matching 16 bases. Germline CDR1 and CDR2: SGHVS and FQNEAQ. The CDR3 consists of 19 residues. Trimming took 4 bases from V and 3 from J; bases not matched to a gene: 12. For the CDR3, the DNA is TGTGCCAGCAGCTCACCGGGACTAGCGGGGGGGAAGACCCTCTACGAGCAGTACTTC. It codes for CASSSPGLAGGKTLYEQYF.

This chain links TRBV27 with TRBJ1-6, with D tentatively TRBD1 (6 bases). The germline gives CDR1 MNHEY, CDR2 SMNVEV (reference sequence). Trimming left V 4 bases short and J 6 bases short, with 10 bases between. The CDR3 spans 14 residues. CDR3 nucleotides: TGTGCCAGCAGTTACGCAGGGGTTAATTCACCCCTCCACTTT. Translated, it gives CASSYAGVNSPLHF.

CDR3: CASGLRDSFNYGYTF. The CDR3 DNA reads as TGCGCCAGCGGCCTGAGGGACAGCTTTAACTATGGCTACACCTTC. This rearrangement joins TRBV5-1 to TRBJ1-2; 7 bases are a match to TRBD1. V lost 7 bases, J lost 1 base, and 10 bases stayed unmatched. CDR3 size: 15 residues. Germline CDR1 SGHRS, CDR2 YFSETQ.

As regards this clone: The sample contains more than one DNA sequence encoding this CDR3. The genes are TRBV9 and TRBJ2-7, with 9 bases aligning to TRBD1. Germline V gene data show CDR1 as SGDLS and CDR2 as YYNGEE. After removal of 0 bases from V and 6 bases from J, the junction contained 4 bases not matched to a gene. This CDR3 comprises 14 residues. The CDR3 loop reads CASSVEGQGFEQYF. The CDR3 bases are TGTGCCAGCAGCGTAGAGGGACAGGGATTCGAGCAGTACTTC.

The V gene is TRBV11-2, the J gene TRBJ1-1, with unresolved D. Germline assignment: CDR1 SGHAT and CDR2 FQNNGV. The CDR3 extends over 13 amino acids. V lost 0 bases and J 3 bases, leaving 5 bases between the germline ends. CDR3 bases: TGTGCCAGCAGCTTAGATCGGGACACTGAAGCTTTCTTT. Translating gives CASSLDRDTEAFF.

Here the CDR3 reads CASSRRQGDWNEQFF. The CDR3 DNA follows: TGTGCCAGCAGTAGAAGACAGGGAGATTGGAATGAGCAGTTCTTC. This chain links TRBV6-4 with TRBJ2-1; 7 bases fit TRBD1. There are 15 residues in the CDR3. Germline CDR1 and CDR2: MRHNA and SNTAGT. Losses at the gene ends were 5 bases for V and 7 bases for J; bases not matched to a gene: 11.

The chain uses TRBV7-3 and TRBJ2-7, with 8 bases matching TRBD2. CDR1 and CDR2 (germline): SGHTA, FQGTGA. The length of the CDR3 is 15 residues. Germline trimming cut 5 bases from V and 5 bases from J; bases unmatched to any gene: 11. The DNA of the CDR3 is TGTGCCAGCAGCCCTGGGCCGGGGGGGTTGAACGAGCAGTACTTC. It is translated as CASSPGPGGLNEQYF.

This chain joins TRBV5-1 and TRBJ2-5; 7 nucleotides agree with TRBD2. Germline CDR1 is SGHRS and CDR2 is YFSETQ. V gave up 4 bases and J gave up 1 base; unmatched junction bases: 7. This CDR3 contains 15 residues. The CDR3 DNA sequence: TGCGCCAGCAGCCGGGGCGGCGGGGGCCAAGAGACCCAGTACTTC. Residues: CASSRGGGGQETQYF. Filled out from reference TRBV5-1 and TRBJ2-5, the complete variable domain reads KAGVTQTPRYLIKTRGQQVTLSCSPISGHRSVSWYQQTPGQGLQFLFEYFSETQRNKGNFPGRFSGRQFSNSRSEMNVSTLELGDSALYLCASSRGGGGQETQYFGPGTRLLVL.

The chain recombines TRBV5-5 with TRBJ2-7, with D possibly TRBD2 on 5 matching bases. Germline-derived CDR1 and CDR2 are SGHKS and YYEKEE (reference sequence). CDR3 length: 13 residues. The V and J ends lost 7 bases and 0 bases respectively, with 11 bases between them. The CDR3 reads CASEGGNSYEQYF. CDR3 in DNA: TGTGCCAGCGAGGGCGGAAACTCCTACGAGCAGTACTTC.